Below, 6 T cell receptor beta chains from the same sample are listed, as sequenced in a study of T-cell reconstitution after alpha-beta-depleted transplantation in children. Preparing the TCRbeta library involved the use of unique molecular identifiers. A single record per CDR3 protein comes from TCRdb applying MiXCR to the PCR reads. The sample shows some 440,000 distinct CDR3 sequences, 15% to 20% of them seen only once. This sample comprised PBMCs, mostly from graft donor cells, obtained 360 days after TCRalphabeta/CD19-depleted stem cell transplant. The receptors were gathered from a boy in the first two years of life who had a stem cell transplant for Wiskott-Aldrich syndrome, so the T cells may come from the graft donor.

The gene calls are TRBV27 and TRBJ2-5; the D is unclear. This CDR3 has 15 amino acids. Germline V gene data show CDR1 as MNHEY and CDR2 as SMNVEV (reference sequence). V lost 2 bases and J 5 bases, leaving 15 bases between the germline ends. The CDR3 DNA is TGTGCCAGCAGTTTAAAGTTTCCCTTCCGCGAGACCCAGTACTTC. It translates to CASSLKFPFRETQYF.

CDR3 protein: CASSLLLAGVKETQYF. The CDR3 DNA reads TGTGCCAGCAGCTTGTTGCTAGCGGGGGTTAAAGAGACCCAGTACTTC. The rearrangement joins TRBV5-5 to TRBJ2-5; TRBD2 matches 10 bases. The CDR3 sequence is 16 residues long. Germline CDR1 and CDR2: SGHKS and YYEKEE (reference sequence). V was pared by 1 base and J by 3 bases, with 6 bases of the junction left unmatched.

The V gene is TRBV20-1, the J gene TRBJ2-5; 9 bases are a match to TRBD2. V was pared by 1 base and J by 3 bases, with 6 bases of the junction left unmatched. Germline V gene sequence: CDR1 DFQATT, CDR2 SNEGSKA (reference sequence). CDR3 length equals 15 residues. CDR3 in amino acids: CSARVLAGVKETQYF. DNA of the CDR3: TGCAGTGCTAGAGTTTTAGCGGGAGTGAAAGAGACCCAGTACTTC.

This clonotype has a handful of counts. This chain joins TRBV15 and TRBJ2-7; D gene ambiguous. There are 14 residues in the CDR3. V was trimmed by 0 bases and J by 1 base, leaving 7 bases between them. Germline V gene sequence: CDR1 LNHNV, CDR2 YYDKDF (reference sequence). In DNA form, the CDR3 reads TGTGCCACCAGCAGAGATCGCAGTTCCTACGAGCAGTACTTC. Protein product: CATSRDRSSYEQYF. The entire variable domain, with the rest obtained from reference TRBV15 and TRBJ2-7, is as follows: DAMVIQNPRYQVTQFGKPVTLSCSQTLNHNVMYWYQQKSSQAPKLLFHYYDKDFNNEADTPDNFQSRRPNTSFCFLDIRSPGLGDTAMYLCATSRDRSSYEQYFGPGTRLTVT.

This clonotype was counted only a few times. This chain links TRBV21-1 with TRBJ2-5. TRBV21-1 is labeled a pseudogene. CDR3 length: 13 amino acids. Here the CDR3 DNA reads TGTGCCAGCAGCAAGGCAGGACGGGAGACCCAGTACTTC. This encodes CASSKAGRETQYF.

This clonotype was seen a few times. The CDR3 protein is CASRESHNQPQHF. CDR3 in DNA: TGTGCCAGCAGGGAGTCCCACAATCAGCCCCAGCATTTT. The rearrangement joins TRBV2 to TRBJ1-5; D is unclear. CDR1 is SNHLY, CDR2 FYNNEI, per germline. Trimming left V 6 bases short and J 3 bases short, with 9 bases between. The CDR3 consists of 13 residues. Based on the CDR3 plus reference TRBV2 and TRBJ1-5, the full variable domain is EPEVTQTPSHQVTQMGQEVILRCVPISNHLYFYWYRQILGQKVEFLVSFYNNEISEKSEIFDDQFSVERPDGSNFTLKIRSTKLEDSAMYFCASRESHNQPQHFGDGTRLSIL.